This T cell receptor (beta chain) was obtained from a study of spatial heterogeneity in lung cancer. V was clipped by 4 bases and J by 2 bases, with 14 bases between them. The CDR3 totals 15 residues. The V gene's germline CDR1 is SGHDN and CDR2 FVKESK. From the 5' RACE reads, TCRdb called clonotypes with MiXCR, one entry per CDR3 protein. Of some 15,000 distinct CDR3 sequences in the sample, 4.7% were seen once. Study-wide findings and caveats: Counts of expanded intratumoral alpha and beta TCRs tracked tumor mutation counts.

Documented time point: sample taken at primary tumor resection. As regards this clonotype: Its antigen is undetermined.

The receptor was isolated from a female donor with early-stage non-small cell lung cancer. J is TRBJ1-1 and V is TRBV14; D is possibly TRBD1 (6 bases). The sequences come from lung tumor tissue, collected at surgery. The CDR3 region is CASSPGGALNTEAFF. The CDR3 bases are TGTGCCAGCAGCCCCGGGGGGGCGTTAAACACTGAAGCTTTCTTT.